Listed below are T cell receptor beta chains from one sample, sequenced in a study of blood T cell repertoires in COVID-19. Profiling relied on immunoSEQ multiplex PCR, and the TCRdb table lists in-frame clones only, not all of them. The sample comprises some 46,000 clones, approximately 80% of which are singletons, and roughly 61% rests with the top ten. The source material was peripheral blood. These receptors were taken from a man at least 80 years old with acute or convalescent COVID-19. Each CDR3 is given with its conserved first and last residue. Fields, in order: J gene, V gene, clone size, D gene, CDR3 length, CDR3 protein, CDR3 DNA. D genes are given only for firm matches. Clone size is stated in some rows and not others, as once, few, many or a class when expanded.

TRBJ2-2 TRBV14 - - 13 CASRKGVTGELFF TGTGCCAGCAGGAAAGGGGTCACCGGGGAGCTGTTTTTT
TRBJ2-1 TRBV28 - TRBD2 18 CASSQMGLAGRRYNEQFF TGTGCCAGCAGCCAAATGGGACTAGCGGGACGGCGGTACAATGAGCAGTTCTTC
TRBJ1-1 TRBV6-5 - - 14 CASSYSEVGTEAFF TGTGCCAGCAGTTACTCCGAGGTAGGCACTGAAGCTTTCTTT
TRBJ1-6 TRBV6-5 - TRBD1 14 CASSQGQHNSPLHF TGTGCCAGCAGTCAGGGACAGCATAATTCACCCCTCCACTTT
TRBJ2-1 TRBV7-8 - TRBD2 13 CASSGLAGQGQFF TGTGCCAGCAGCGGGTTAGCGGGCCAAGGGCAGTTCTTC
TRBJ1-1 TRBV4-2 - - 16 CASSQVGGGKNTEAFF TGTGCCAGCAGCCAAGTTGGGGGGGGAAAGAACACTGAAGCTTTCTTT
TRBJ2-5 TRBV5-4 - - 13 CASSLKGLETQYF TGTGCCAGCAGCTTGAAGGGGCTTGAGACCCAGTACTTC
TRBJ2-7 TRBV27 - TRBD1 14 CASSSWTGADEQYF TGTGCCAGCAGTTCCTGGACAGGGGCAGACGAGCAGTACTTC
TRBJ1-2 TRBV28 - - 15 CASTGGDGSNYGYTF TGTGCCAGCACCGGGGGGGACGGATCAAACTATGGCTACACCTTC
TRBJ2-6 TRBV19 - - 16 CASSIDASSGANVLTF TGTGCCAGTAGTATAGATGCCAGCTCTGGGGCCAACGTCCTGACTTTC
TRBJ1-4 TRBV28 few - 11 CASTRSEKLFF TGTGCCAGCACCCGCAGTGAAAAACTGTTTTTT
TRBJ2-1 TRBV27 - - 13 CASAIRRGNEQFF TGTGCCAGCGCCATACGCAGGGGAAATGAGCAGTTCTTC
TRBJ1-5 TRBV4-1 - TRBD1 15 CASSPTDRRGQPQHF TGCGCCAGCAGCCCGACGGACAGGAGGGGTCAGCCCCAGCATTTT
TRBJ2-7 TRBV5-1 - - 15 CASSSSLGHKYEQYF TGCGCCAGCAGCTCCTCATTAGGACATAAGTACGAGCAGTACTTC
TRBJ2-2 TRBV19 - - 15 CASSTAGVLTGELFF TGTGCCAGTAGTACGGCAGGGGTGTTAACCGGGGAGCTGTTTTTT
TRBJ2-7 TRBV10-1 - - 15 CASSESVGVPHEQYF TGCGCCAGCAGTGAGTCGGTGGGAGTCCCCCACGAGCAGTACTTC
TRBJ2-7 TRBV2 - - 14 CASSFSGVTYEQYF TGTGCCAGCAGTTTTTCGGGAGTTACCTACGAGCAGTACTTC
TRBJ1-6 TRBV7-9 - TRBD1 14 CASSLTGDNSPLHF TGTGCCAGCAGCTTAACAGGGGATAATTCACCCCTCCACTTT
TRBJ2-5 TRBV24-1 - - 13 CATSDLGGETQYF TGTGCCACCAGTGATTTAGGGGGAGAGACCCAGTACTTC
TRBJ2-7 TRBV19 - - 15 CASSSIAGAPYEQYF TGTGCCAGTAGCAGTATAGCAGGGGCCCCCTACGAGCAGTACTTC
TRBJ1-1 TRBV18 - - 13 CASRSIMNTEAFF TGTGCCAGCCGTAGCATCATGAACACTGAAGCTTTCTTT
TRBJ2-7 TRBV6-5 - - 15 CASSYGAFSSYEQYF TGTGCCAGCAGTTACGGAGCGTTTAGCTCCTACGAGCAGTACTTC
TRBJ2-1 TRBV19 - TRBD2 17 CASKISGLAENYNEQFF TGTGCCAGTAAGATATCGGGACTAGCGGAAAATTACAATGAGCAGTTCTTC
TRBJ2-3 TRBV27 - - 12 CASSSTGDTQYF TGTGCCAGCAGTTCGACAGGAGATACGCAGTATTTT
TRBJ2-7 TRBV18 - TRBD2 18 CASSPIELAGFFSYEQYF TGTGCCAGCTCACCAATCGAACTAGCGGGATTTTTCTCCTACGAGCAGTACTTC
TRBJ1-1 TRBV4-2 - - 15 CASSPTPRVNTEAFF TGTGCCAGCAGCCCCACCCCCAGGGTGAACACTGAAGCTTTCTTT
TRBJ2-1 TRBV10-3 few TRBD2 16 CAISESTSGRWNEQFF TGTGCCATCAGTGAGTCAACTAGCGGGAGGTGGAATGAGCAGTTCTTC
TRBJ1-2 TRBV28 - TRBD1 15 CASSSPGQAHYGYTF TGTGCCAGCAGTTCCCCGGGACAGGCCCACTATGGCTACACCTTC
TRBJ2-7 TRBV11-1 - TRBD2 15 CASSLGTSKNYEQYF TGTGCCAGCAGCTTAGGGACTAGTAAAAACTACGAGCAGTACTTC
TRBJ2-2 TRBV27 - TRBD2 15 CASAEGRALGGELFF TGTGCCAGCGCCGAAGGGAGGGCTCTGGGCGGGGAGCTGTTTTTT
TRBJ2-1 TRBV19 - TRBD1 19 CASKGRTGNQLSSYNEQFF TGTGCCAGTAAGGGTAGGACAGGGAACCAACTAAGCTCCTACAATGAGCAGTTCTTC
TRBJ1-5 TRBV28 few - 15 CASSLTGTSNQPQHF TGTGCCAGCAGTTTGACGGGAACTAGCAATCAGCCCCAGCATTTT
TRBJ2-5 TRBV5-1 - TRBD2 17 CASSMGLAGGFQETQYF TGCGCCAGCAGCATGGGACTAGCGGGAGGTTTCCAAGAGACCCAGTACTTC
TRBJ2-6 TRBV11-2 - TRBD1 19 CASRNFGDRGRTGANVLTF TGTGCCAGCAGAAATTTCGGGGACAGGGGGCGAACTGGGGCCAACGTCCTGACTTTC
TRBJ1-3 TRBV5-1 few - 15 CASSLDRESGNTIYF TGCGCCAGCAGCTTGGACAGGGAATCCGGAAACACCATATATTTT
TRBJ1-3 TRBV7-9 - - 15 CASSLGDSSGNTIYF TGTGCCAGCAGCTTAGGCGACAGCTCCGGAAACACCATATATTTT
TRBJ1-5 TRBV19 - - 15 CASSIRGGSNQPQHF TGTGCCAGTAGTATCCGCGGGGGTTCGAATCAGCCCCAGCATTTT
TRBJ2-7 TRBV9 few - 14 CASSVGERAYEQYF TGTGCCAGCAGCGTAGGGGAGCGGGCCTACGAGCAGTACTTC
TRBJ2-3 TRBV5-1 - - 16 CASSSTSAGSTDTQYF TGCGCCAGCAGCTCCACTTCAGCGGGTAGCACAGATACGCAGTATTTT
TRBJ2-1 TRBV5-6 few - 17 CASSLLDRISLGNEQFF TGTGCCAGCAGCTTACTTGACAGGATCTCCCTTGGCAATGAGCAGTTCTTC
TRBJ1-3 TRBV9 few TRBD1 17 CASSAVPGTGSGNTIYF TGTGCCAGCAGCGCGGTACCCGGGACAGGGTCTGGAAACACCATATATTTT
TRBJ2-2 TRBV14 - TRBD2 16 CASSQDAGVWTGELFF TGTGCCAGCAGCCAAGATGCGGGAGTATGGACCGGGGAGCTGTTTTTT
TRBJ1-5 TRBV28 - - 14 CASSSRQGNQPQHF TGTGCCAGCAGTTCCCGACAGGGCAATCAGCCCCAGCATTTT
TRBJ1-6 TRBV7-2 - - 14 CASSLDPVASPLHF TGTGCCAGCAGCTTAGATCCGGTTGCGTCACCCCTCCACTTT
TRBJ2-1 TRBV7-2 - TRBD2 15 CASIRTSGVYNEQFF TGTGCCAGCATCCGGACTAGCGGAGTTTACAATGAGCAGTTCTTC
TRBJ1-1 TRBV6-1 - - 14 CASSEVYRATEAFF TGTGCCAGCAGTGAAGTTTACAGGGCGACTGAAGCTTTCTTT
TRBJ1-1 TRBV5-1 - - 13 CASSLDGAGEAFF TGCGCCAGCAGCTTAGACGGAGCCGGTGAAGCTTTCTTT
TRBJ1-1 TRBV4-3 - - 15 CASSQAWQLNTEAFF TGCGCCAGCAGCCAAGCATGGCAATTGAACACTGAAGCTTTCTTT
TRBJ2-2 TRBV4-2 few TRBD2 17 CASSQELAGANTGELFF TGTGCCAGCAGCCAAGAGCTAGCGGGGGCGAACACCGGGGAGCTGTTTTTT
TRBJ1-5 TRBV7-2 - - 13 CASRQGTNQPQHF TGTGCCAGCAGACAGGGTACCAATCAGCCCCAGCATTTT
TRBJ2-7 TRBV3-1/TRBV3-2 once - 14 CASSQDGISYEQYF TGTGCCAGCAGCCAAGACGGTATTTCCTACGAGCAGTACTTC
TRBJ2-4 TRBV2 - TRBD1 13 CASGQGAKNIQYF TGTGCCAGCGGACAGGGCGCCAAAAACATTCAGTACTTC